This paragraph covers one T cell receptor (beta chain) sequence. Its cognate antigen has yet to be identified. No much larger clonotype is one base removed from it; base qualities were not supplied. Receptors were amplified or captured by 5' RACE. This sample was sequenced with an Illumina HiSeq 2500. A second about 6 to 11 cycle PCR used a sample-barcoded 5' primer and a J-beta primer mix. Each TCR beta cDNA molecule received a unique molecular identifier from a template-switch 5' adaptor carrying 12 random nucleotides. At least 3 million CDR3-containing paired-end reads were obtained from each sample. First-strand cDNA was synthesized from all RNA with the Mint cDNA synthesis kit, primed by a TRBC-specific oligonucleotide. All cDNA was treated with uracil-DNA glycosylase and then went through a first 18-cycle PCR with the universal primers M1SS and BC2_uni_R. The authors' pipeline ran thus. For normalization, 1 million high-quality reads were randomly selected from each sample, with every read carrying a distinct molecular identifier. Instead of being binned into consensus sequences, reads with shared molecular identifiers were discarded. CDR3 identification, clonotype clustering and error correction used MiTCR with a Q25 quality threshold and the strictest error-elimination algorithm. A nonparametric unseen species model with Euler transformation was used to estimate lower-bound total TCR beta diversity. TCRdb took the public reads, trimmed them with fastp at Q25, ran MiXCR for clone calling and kept in-frame beta chains. Records with the same CDR3 protein are collapsed into one entry carrying the most frequent genes and DNA. Clone size and V and J calls follow TCRdb, not the original study. This sample holds hundreds of thousands of distinct CDR3 sequences; roughly 44% were observed only once. The ten largest clonotypes hold under 20% of the sample.

Donors were a few dozen systemically healthy Caucasian individuals from Russia aged 6 to 90 years. Each donor gave about 10 milliliters of peripheral blood, drawn into EDTA-treated Vacutainer tubes. PBMCs were isolated by Ficoll-Paque density-gradient centrifugation, with at least 6.5 million obtained per sample. Trizol reagent was used to extract total RNA from PBMCs, with at least 5.5 micrograms per sample. For every donor, an aliquot of PBMCs went through flow cytometry to measure the percentages of naive CD45RAhigh/CD27high T cells. This specimen belongs to a study of blood T cells in healthy people across ages (dated by TCRdb to the mid-2010s). Some background on the complete study: In model experiments, template switching captured about one uniquely barcoded TCR beta cDNA molecule for every two T cells. The study measured age-related changes in TCR beta repertoire diversity using deep sequencing normalized with unique cDNA molecular identifiers. The donors were split into four age groups: young (average 16 years), middle-aged (about 40), aged (roughly 65) and long-lived (82). To avoid experimental bias, donors of different ages were randomly spread across the sequencing lanes. Two additional independent replicas of 1 million unique cDNA reads from the same blood draw were analyzed for two donors (one aged 18 to 29 and one aged 80 or older). Here is what the overall study found, with its caveats: Estimates of total diversity based on one million sequenced T cells were regarded as lower bounds and as underestimates. The long-lived group showed more naive CD4+ T cells, fewer expanded clones and increased TCR diversity than the aged group, suggesting age selection. The percentage of naive T cells measured by flow cytometry correlated strongly with observed TCR beta diversity. As age increased, observed TCR beta diversity per million T cells dropped in a roughly linear way, and a significant reduction was already evident by age about 40. Donor CMV infection status was unknown, potentially confounding age-related changes in expanded clonotypes. Because profiling used bulk unsorted PBMCs, naive and antigen-experienced compartments could not be compared conclusively.

Based on the germline V gene, the CDR1 and CDR2 sequences are SGHRS and YFSETQ. At the junction V is shortened by 1 base and J by 2 bases; bases outside the gene matches: 7. From the cysteine up to the phenylalanine, the CDR3 has a length of 16 residues. Only the CDR3 part of the read is kept: 48 bases, read in frame from the first base. This clonotype originated in a man in his sixties in good health. Sequenced: blood. Here the chain combines TRBV5-1 and TRBJ2-3, and 7 junction bases match TRBD1. Here the CDR3 is given as CASSLPTGASTDTQYF. The nucleotides read TGCGCCAGCAGCTTGCCCACAGGGGCCTCCACAGATACGCAGTATTTT.